This paragraph reports one T cell receptor (beta chain). Per the germline V gene, CDR1 is LNHDA and CDR2 is SQIVND (reference sequence). Trimming took 7 bases from V and 11 from J, leaving 20 bases between them. This CDR3 has 13 residues. This record belongs to a study of T cells in localized non-small cell lung cancer. The table came from immunoSEQ multiplex PCR; TCRdb's copy has only in-frame clones and leaves some out. This sample has around 94,000 clones; about nine tenths occur once, and the top ten carry 15%. The chain is built from TRBV19 and TRBJ1-1; perhaps TRBD1 as D (5 bases). Here the sequenced sample was peripheral blood, taken before any cancer treatment. This receptor was obtained from a man aged 35-69 years with stage I squamous cell lung carcinoma. DNA for the CDR3: TGTGCCAGTACCTTGGGGACTCCTCTATTGGCTTTCTTT. As protein: CASTLGTPLLAFF.